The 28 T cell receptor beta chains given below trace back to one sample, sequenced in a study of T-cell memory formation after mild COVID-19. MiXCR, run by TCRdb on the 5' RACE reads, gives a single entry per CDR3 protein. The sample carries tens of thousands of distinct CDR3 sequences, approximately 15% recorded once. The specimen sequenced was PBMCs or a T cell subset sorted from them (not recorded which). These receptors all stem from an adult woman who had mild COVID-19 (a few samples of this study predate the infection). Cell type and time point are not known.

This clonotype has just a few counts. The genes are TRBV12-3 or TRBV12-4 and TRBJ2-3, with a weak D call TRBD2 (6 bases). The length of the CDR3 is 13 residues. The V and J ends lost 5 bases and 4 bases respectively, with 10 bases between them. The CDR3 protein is CASSRLGPDTQYF. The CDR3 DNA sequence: TGTGCCAGCAGTCGACTAGGCCCAGATACGCAGTATTTT.

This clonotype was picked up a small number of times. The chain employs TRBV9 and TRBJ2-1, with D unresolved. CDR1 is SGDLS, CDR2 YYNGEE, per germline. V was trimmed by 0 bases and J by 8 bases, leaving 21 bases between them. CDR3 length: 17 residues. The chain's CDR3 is CASSVESEPIGSHEQFF. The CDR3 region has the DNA TGTGCCAGCAGCGTAGAGTCTGAGCCCATCGGATCCCATGAGCAGTTCTTC.

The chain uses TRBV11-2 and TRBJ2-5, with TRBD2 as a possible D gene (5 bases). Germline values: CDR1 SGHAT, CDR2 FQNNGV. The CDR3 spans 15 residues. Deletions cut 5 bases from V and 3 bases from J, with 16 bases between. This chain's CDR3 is CASSPEVWGEETQYF. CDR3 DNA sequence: TGTGCCAGCAGCCCGGAGGTGTGGGGTGAAGAGACCCAGTACTTC.

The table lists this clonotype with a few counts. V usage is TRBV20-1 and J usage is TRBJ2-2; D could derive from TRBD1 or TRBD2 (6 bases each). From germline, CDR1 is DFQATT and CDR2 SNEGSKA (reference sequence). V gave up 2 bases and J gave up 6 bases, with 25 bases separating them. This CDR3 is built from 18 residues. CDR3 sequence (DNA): TGCAGTGCTAGACCAAAGAGGGGGGCGCGGAGTCTTCCCGGGGAGCTGTTTTTT. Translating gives CSARPKRGARSLPGELFF.

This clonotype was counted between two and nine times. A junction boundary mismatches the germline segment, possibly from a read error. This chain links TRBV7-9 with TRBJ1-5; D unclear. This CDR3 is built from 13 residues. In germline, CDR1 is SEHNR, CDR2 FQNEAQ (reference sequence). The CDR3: CASSRSSNHPQHF. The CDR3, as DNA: TGTGCCAGCAGTCGGAGCAGCAATCACCCCCAGCATTTT. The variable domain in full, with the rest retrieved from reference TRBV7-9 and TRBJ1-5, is DTGVSQNPRHKITKRGQNVTFRCDPISEHNRLYWYRQTLGQGPEFLTYFQNEAQLEKSRLLSDRFSAERPKGSFSTLEIQRTEQGDSAMYLCASSRSSNHPQHFGDGTRLSIL.

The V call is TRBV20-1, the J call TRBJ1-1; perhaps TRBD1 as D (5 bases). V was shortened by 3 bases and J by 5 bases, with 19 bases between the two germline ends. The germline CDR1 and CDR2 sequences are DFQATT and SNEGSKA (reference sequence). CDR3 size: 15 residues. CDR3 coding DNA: TGCAGTGCTAGCGAACAGGTGCCCCCGGGGACTGAAGCTTTCTTT. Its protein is CSASEQVPPGTEAFF.

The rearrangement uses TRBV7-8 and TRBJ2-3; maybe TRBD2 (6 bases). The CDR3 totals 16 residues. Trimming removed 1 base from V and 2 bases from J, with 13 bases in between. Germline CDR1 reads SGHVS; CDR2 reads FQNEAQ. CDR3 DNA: TGTGCCAGCAGCTTAGTCGGGCTAGCGAACACAGATACGCAGTATTTT. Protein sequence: CASSLVGLANTDTQYF.

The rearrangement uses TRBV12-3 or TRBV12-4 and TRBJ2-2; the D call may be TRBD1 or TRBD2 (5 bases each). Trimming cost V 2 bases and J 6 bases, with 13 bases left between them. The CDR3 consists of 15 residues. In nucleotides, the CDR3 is TGTGCCAGCAGTTTATCCCCACTAGGGGCCGGGGAGCTGTTTTTT. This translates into CASSLSPLGAGELFF.

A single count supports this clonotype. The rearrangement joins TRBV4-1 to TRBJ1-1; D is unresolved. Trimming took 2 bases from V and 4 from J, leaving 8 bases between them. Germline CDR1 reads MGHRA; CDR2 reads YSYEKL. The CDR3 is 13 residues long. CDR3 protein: CASSQPYGTEAFF. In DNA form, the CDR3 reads TGCGCCAGCAGCCAACCTTATGGCACTGAAGCTTTCTTT.

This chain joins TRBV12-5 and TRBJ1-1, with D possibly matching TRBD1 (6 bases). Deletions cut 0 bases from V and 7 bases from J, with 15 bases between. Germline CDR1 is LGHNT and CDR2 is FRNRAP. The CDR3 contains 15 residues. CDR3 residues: CASGLVIGGSSEAFF. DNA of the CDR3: TGTGCTAGTGGTTTGGTAATTGGGGGCTCGAGTGAAGCTTTCTTT.

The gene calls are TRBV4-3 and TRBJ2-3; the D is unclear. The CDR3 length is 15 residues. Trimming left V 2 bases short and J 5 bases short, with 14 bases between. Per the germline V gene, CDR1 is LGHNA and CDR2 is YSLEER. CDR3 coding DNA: TGCGCCAGCAGCCAAACGAGTCTTGTGGGAGATACGCAGTATTTT. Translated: CASSQTSLVGDTQYF.

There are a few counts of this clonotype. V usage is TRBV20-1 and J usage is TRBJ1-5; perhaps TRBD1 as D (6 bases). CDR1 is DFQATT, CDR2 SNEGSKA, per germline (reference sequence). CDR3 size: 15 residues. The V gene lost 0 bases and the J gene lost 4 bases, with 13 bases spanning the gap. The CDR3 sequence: CSARDPGTPNQPQHF. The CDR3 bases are TGCAGTGCTAGAGATCCGGGGACACCTAATCAGCCCCAGCATTTT.

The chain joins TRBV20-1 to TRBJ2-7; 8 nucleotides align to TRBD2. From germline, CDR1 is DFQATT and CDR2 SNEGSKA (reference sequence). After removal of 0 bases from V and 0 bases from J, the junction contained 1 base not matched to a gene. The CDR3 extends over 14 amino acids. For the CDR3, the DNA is TGCAGTGCTAGAGATAGCGGGGACTCCTACGAGCAGTACTTC. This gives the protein CSARDSGDSYEQYF.

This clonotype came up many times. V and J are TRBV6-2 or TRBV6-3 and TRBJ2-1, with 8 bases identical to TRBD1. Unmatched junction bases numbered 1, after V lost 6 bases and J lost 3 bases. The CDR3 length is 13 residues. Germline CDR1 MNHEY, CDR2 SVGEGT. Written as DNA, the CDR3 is TGTGCCAGCAGGGACAGGGACTACAATGAGCAGTTCTTC. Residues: CASRDRDYNEQFF.

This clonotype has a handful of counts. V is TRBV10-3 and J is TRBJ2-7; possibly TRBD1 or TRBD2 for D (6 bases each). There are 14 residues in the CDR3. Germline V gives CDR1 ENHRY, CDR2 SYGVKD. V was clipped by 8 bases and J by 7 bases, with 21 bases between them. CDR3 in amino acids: CAIGDSQGTGEQYF. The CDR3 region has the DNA TGTGCCATCGGGGACTCACAGGGTACGGGGGAGCAGTACTTC.

For the CDR3, the DNA is TGTGCCAGCAGCTTAGCGCAGCGGCATTACAATGAGCAGTTCTTC. This encodes CASSLAQRHYNEQFF. The rearrangement uses TRBV7-9 and TRBJ2-1, with D maybe TRBD2 (5 bases). V lost 0 bases to trimming and J lost 4 bases, with 10 bases between them. The CDR3 spans 15 residues. Germline CDR1 and CDR2: SEHNR and FQNEAQ (reference sequence).

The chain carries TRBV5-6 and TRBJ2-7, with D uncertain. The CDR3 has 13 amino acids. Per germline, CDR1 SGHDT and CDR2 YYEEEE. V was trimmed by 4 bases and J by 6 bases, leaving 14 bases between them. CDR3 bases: TGTGCCAGCAGCGCGAACCCAGGCGCCGAGCAGTACTTC. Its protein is CASSANPGAEQYF.

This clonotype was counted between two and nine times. In DNA form, the CDR3 reads TGCGCCAGCAGCCAAGAAACAGATAAGCCCCCTGAAGCTTTCTTT. Amino acid sequence: CASSQETDKPPEAFF. The gene calls are TRBV4-1 and TRBJ1-1; D is ambiguous. Per the germline V gene, CDR1 is MGHRA and CDR2 is YSYEKL. V was cut by 0 bases and J by 6 bases, with 14 bases left in between. The CDR3 length is 15 residues.

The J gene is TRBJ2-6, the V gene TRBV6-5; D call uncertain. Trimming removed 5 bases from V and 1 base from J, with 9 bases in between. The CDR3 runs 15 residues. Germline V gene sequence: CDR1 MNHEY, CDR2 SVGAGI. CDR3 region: CASSNYPSGANVLTF. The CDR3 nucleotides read TGTGCCAGCAGTAACTACCCATCTGGGGCCAACGTCCTGACTTTC.

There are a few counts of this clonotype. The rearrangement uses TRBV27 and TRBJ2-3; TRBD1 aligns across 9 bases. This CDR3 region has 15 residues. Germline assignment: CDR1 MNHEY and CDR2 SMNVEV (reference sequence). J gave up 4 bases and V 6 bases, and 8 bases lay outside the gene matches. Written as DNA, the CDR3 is TGTGCCAGCAGCTATACAGGGGGCGCGGCAGATACGCAGTATTTT. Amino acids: CASSYTGGAADTQYF.

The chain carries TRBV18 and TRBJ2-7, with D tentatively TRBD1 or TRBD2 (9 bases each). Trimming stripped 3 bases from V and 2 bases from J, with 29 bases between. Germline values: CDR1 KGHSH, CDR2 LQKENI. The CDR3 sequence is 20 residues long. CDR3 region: CASSPAQGQGRAGGTYEQYF. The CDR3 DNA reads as TGTGCCAGCTCACCGGCCCAGGGACAGGGAAGAGCGGGAGGCACCTACGAGCAGTACTTC.

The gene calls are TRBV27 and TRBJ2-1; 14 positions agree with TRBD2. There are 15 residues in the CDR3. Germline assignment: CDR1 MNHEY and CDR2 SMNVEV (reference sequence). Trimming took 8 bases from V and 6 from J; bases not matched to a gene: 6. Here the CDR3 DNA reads TGTGCCAGCCGTGGACTAGCGGGAGGTAGCAATGAGCAGTTCTTC. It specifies CASRGLAGGSNEQFF.

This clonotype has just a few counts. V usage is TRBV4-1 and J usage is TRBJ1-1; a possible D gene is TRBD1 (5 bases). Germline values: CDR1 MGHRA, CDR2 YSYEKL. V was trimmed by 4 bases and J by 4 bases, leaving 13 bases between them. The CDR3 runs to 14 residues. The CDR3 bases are TGCGCCAGCAGCCTTCCGGGACTGATCACTGAAGCTTTCTTT. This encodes CASSLPGLITEAFF.

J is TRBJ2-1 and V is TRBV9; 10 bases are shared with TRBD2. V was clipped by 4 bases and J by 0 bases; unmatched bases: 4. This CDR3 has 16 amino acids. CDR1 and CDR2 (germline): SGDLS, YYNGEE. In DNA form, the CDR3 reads TGTGCCAGCAGCTCTAGCGGGGGTTTCTCCTACAATGAGCAGTTCTTC. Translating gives CASSSSGGFSYNEQFF.

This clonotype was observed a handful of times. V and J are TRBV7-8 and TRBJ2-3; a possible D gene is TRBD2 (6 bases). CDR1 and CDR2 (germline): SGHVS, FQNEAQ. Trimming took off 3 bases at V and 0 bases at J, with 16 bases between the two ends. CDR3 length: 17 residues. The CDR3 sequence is CASSFWRVGPSTDTQYF. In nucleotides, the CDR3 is TGTGCCAGCAGCTTCTGGAGGGTAGGACCTAGCACAGATACGCAGTATTTT.

The CDR3 sequence is CATSRGLPPYNEQFF. For the CDR3, the DNA is TGTGCCACCAGCAGGGGACTACCCCCCTACAATGAGCAGTTCTTC. The chain couples TRBV15 to TRBJ2-1; 7 bases fit TRBD2. Germline values: CDR1 LNHNV, CDR2 YYDKDF (reference sequence). Unmatched junction bases numbered 4, after V lost 3 bases and J lost 2 bases. The CDR3 extends over 15 amino acids.

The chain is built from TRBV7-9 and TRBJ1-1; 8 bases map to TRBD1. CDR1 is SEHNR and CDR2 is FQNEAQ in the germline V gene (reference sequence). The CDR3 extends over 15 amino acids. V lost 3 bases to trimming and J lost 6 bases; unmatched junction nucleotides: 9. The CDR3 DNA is TGTGCCAGCAGCTTTCTGACAGGGGTACCCGCTGAAGCTTTCTTT. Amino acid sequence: CASSFLTGVPAEAFF.

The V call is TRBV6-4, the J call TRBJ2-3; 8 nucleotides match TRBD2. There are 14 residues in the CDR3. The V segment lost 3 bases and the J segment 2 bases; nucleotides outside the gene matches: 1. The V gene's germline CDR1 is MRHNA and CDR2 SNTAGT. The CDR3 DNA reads TGTGCCAGCAGTGAAGCGGGGGCCACAGATACGCAGTATTTT. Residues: CASSEAGATDTQYF.